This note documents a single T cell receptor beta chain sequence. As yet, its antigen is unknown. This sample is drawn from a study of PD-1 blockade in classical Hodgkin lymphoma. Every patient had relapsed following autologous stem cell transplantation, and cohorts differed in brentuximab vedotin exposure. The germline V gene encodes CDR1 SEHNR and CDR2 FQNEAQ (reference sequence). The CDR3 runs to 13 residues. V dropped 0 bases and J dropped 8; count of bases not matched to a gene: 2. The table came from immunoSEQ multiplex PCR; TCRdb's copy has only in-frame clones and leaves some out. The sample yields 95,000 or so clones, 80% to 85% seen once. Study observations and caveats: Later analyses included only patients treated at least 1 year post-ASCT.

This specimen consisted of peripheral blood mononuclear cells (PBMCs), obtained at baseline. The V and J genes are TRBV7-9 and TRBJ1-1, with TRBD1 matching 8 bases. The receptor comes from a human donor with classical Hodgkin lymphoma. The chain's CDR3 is CASSLARTGEAFF. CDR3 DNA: TGTGCCAGCAGCTTAGCCAGGACAGGGGAAGCTTTCTTT.